The source of this T cell receptor (beta chain) is a study of blood T cell repertoires in COVID-19. Germline lookup yields CDR1 LNHDA and CDR2 SQIVND (reference sequence). J gave up 0 bases and V 5 bases, and 8 bases lay outside the gene matches. CDR3 size: 16 residues. Study processing details: Estimates of nucleated cell counts were drawn from the amplification of reference gene primers. Sequenced by immunoSEQ multiplex PCR; TCRdb stores in-frame clones only, minus some. That table supplies the V and J calls and clone size; D and trimming were determined from the DNA. The table records 170,000 or so clones, roughly 85% of them present only once.

Sequencing was done on a sample of peripheral blood. The chain combines TRBV19 with TRBJ2-7; 9 nucleotides agree with TRBD2. This TCR was sampled from a man between 45 and 60 years old with active or convalescent COVID-19. This CDR3 reads CASSSRLAEGSYEQYF. Here the CDR3 DNA reads TGTGCCAGTAGTTCAAGACTAGCGGAGGGCTCCTACGAGCAGTACTTC.